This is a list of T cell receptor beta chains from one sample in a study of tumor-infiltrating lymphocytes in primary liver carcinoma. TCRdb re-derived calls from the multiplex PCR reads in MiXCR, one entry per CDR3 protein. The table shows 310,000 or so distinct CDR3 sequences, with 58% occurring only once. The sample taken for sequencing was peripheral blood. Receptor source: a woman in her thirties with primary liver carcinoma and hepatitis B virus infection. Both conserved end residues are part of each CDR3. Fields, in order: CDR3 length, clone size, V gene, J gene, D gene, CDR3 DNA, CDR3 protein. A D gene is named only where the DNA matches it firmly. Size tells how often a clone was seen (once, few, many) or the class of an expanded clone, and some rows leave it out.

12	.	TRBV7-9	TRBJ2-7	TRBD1	TGTGCCAGCAGTTTTACAGGGGACGAGCAGTACTTC	CASSFTGDEQYF
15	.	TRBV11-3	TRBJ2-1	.	TGTACCAGCAGCTTAGTGGATTTCACCTACAATGAGCGGTTCTTC	CTSSLVDFTYNERFF
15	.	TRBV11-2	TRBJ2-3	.	TGCGTCAGCAGCTCCGGTATTATGAGCACAGATACGCAGTATTTT	CVSSSGIMSTDTQYF
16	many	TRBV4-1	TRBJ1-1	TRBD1	TGCGCCAGCACCCATACAGGGGTAGGGATGAACACTGAAGCTTTCTTT	CASTHTGVGMNTEAFF
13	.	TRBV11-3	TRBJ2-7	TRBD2	TGTGCCAGGAGCTACGGGACTAGGGAGGAGCAGTATTTC	CARSYGTREEQYF
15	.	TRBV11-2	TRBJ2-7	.	TGTGCCAGCAGCGTTAGACGGGTTAGCTCCTACGAGCAGTACTTC	CASSVRRVSSYEQYF
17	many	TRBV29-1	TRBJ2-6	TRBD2	TGCAGCGTTGAGGAGGGGACTACTAGCTCTGGGGCCAACGTCCTGACTTTC	CSVEEGTTSSGANVLTF
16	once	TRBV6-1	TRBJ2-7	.	TGTGCCAGCAGTGAATCCTCAGTGGGCGGCTGGCACGAACAGCACTTC	CASSESSVGGWHEQHF
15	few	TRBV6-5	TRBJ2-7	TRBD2	TGTGCCAGCAGAAAAAAAGCGGGAGCAGGTTACGAGCAGTACTTC	CASRKKAGAGYEQYF
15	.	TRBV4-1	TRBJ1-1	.	TGCGCCAGCAGCCCCCTGGGGCAAGCGAACACTGAAGCTTTCTTT	CASSPLGQANTEAFF
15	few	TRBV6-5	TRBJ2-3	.	TGTGCCAGCAGCCGTCGGAATGTGGGTACAGATACGCAGTATTTT	CASSRRNVGTDTQYF
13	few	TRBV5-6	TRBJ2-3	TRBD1	TGTGCCAGCATCAAACAGGGGGCAGATACGCAGTATTTT	CASIKQGADTQYF
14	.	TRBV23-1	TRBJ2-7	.	TGCGCCAGCAGGTCCTCGGAAGGACTCTACGAGCAGTACTTC	CASRSSEGLYEQYF
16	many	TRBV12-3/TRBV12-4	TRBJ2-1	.	TGTGCCAGCAGTAGCCCCAGGGACTCCATAATCGGTGAGCAGTTCTTC	CASSSPRDSIIGEQFF
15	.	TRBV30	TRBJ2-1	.	TGTGCCTGGAGCGGACTATCCCCACTGGACAATGAGCAGTCCTTC	CAWSGLSPLDNEQSF
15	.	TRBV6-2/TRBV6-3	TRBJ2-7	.	TGTGCCAGCAAACCTTGGAGGGTGGAGTTCAACGAGCAGTACTTC	CASKPWRVEFNEQYF
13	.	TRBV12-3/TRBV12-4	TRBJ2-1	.	TGTGCCAGCAGTTCTTTTCGACGGGCTGAGCAGTTCTTC	CASSSFRRAEQFF
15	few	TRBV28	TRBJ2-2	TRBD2	TGTGCCAGCAGTGATAGCGGGAGTATCACCGGGGAGCTGTTTTTT	CASSDSGSITGELFF
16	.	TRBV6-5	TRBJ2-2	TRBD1	TGTGCCAGCAGTTACTGGACAGGGCTGAACACCGGGGAGCCGTTTTTT	CASSYWTGLNTGEPFF
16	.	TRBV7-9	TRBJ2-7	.	TGTGCCAGCAGGCCCCCCGGGCTCCCCGAGGGATACGAGCAGTACTTC	CASRPPGLPEGYEQYF
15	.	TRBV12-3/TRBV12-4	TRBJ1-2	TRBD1	TGTGCCAGCAGTTTAAACGACAGGGAAAACTATGGCTACACCTTC	CASSLNDRENYGYTF
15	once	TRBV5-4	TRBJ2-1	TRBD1	TGTACCAGCAGCATAGACAGGGGCCTGTACAATGAGCAGTTCTTC	CTSSIDRGLYNEQFF
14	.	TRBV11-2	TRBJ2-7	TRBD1	TGTGCCAACAGCTTAGGGACAGGATTTTACGAGCAGTACTTC	CANSLGTGFYEQYF
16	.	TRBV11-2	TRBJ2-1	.	TGTGCCAGCAGCTTAGATCGTTCAACGTTAGGGGATGAGCAGTTCTTC	CASSLDRSTLGDEQFF
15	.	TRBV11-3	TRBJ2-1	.	TGTGCCAGCACTTCTATAGCGGTGCCTGGTTATGAGCGGTTCTTC	CASTSIAVPGYERFF
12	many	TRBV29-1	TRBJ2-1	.	TGCAGCGAGAGGACAGCCTCCAATGAGCAGTTCTTC	CSERTASNEQFF
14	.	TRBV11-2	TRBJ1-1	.	TGTGCCAGCAGTTCCTCTCGATGTGACACTGAAGCTTTCTTT	CASSSSRCDTEAFF
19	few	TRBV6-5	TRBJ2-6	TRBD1	TGTGCCAGCAGTTTCTTTCCGGGACAGGGGGGCTCTGGGGCCAACGTCCTGACTTTC	CASSFFPGQGGSGANVLTF
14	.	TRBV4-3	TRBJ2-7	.	TGCGCCACCAGCCGAGGATCGAATCCCTACGCGCAGTACTTC	CATSRGSNPYAQYF
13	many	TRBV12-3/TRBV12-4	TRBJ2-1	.	TGTGCCAGCAGTCCAACCATCATAACGGAGCAGTTCTTC	CASSPTIITEQFF
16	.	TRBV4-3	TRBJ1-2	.	TGCGCCAGCATCCACGAAGGGGAGGGGTCCCCCAGTGGCTACACCTTC	CASIHEGEGSPSGYTF
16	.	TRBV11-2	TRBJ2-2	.	TGTGCCAGCAGTTTCCATCCAGACCTAAACACCGGGGAGCTGTTTTTT	CASSFHPDLNTGELFF
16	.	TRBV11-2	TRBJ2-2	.	TGTGCCAGCAACTTAGGGAGAACAGCAAACACCGGGGAGCCGTTTTTT	CASNLGRTANTGEPFF
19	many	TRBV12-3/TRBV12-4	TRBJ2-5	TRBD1	TGTGCCAGCAGTTTAACGGGAAGGGACAGGGGGGACCCACAAGAGACCCAGTACTTC	CASSLTGRDRGDPQETQYF